The 27 T cell receptor beta chains in this list originate from one sample, sequenced in a study of T cells in Graves' hyperthyroidism and ophthalmopathy. Researchers took RNA transcripts and amplified the TCR beta CDR3 regions from them. The primer set for the first-round RT-PCR of the TCR CDR3 was HTBI. Via MiXCR, TCRdb re-called the multiplex PCR reads, giving one row per CDR3 protein. The table lists some 760,000 distinct CDR3 sequences, around 15% of them singletons. Sequences were obtained from blood. The source of these receptors is a woman between 18 and 30 years old with Graves' hyperthyroidism.

This clonotype was counted many times. The chain links TRBV5-1 to TRBJ2-1, with D tentatively TRBD1 or TRBD2 (7 bases each). V was cut by 0 bases and J by 7 bases, with 14 bases left in between. The CDR3 is 15 residues long. CDR1 and CDR2 from the germline V gene are SGHRS and YFSETQ. This CDR3 is CASSLAAGGGNEQFF. Here the CDR3 DNA reads TGCGCCAGCAGCTTGGCTGCAGGGGGAGGGAATGAGCAGTTCTTC.

This chain joins TRBV28 and TRBJ2-2; TRBD2 is a possible D gene (6 bases). CDR3 length: 16 residues. V gave up 5 bases and J gave up 6 bases, with 19 bases separating them. Per germline, CDR1 MDHEN and CDR2 SYDVKM. For the CDR3, the DNA is TGTGCCAGCAGTGCGACTAGTGGGGGAGTCGCCGGGGAGCTGTTTTTT. It translates to CASSATSGGVAGELFF.

This clonotype was counted ten times or more. The chain has TRBV29-1 and TRBJ1-2; 8 bases line up with TRBD1. In germline, CDR1 is SQVTM, CDR2 ANQGSEA. This CDR3 is built from 14 residues. V gave up 6 bases and J gave up 3 bases; unmatched junction bases: 9. CDR3 coding DNA: TGCAGCGTCCTCGGACAGGGCGAGCACTATGGCTACACCTTC. Amino acids: CSVLGQGEHYGYTF.

This clonotype showed up just a few times. V gene TRBV13 combines with J gene TRBJ2-3; D may match TRBD1 or TRBD2 (5 bases each). The germline gives CDR1 PRHDT, CDR2 FYEKMQ (reference sequence). This CDR3 has 17 amino acids. Trimming took 6 bases from V and 4 from J, leaving 23 bases between them. The CDR3 nucleotides are TGTGCCAGCAGGAAAACTCCAGGGAGCGCGGGTGCAGATACGCAGTATTTT. It encodes CASRKTPGSAGADTQYF.

This chain uses TRBV2 with TRBJ1-1; 7 bases align to TRBD1. Germline V lookup: CDR1 SNHLY, CDR2 FYNNEI. The CDR3 runs 12 residues. Germline trimming cut 6 bases from V and 10 bases from J; bases unmatched to any gene: 8. CDR3 sequence reads: CASSHSTGVAFF. The CDR3 coding sequence is TGTGCCAGCAGCCACTCTACAGGGGTAGCTTTCTTT.

V usage is TRBV13 and J usage is TRBJ2-1; D not certain. The CDR3 consists of 12 residues. Germline CDR1 PRHDT, CDR2 FYEKMQ (reference sequence). Trimming pared 3 bases from V and 7 bases from J, leaving 7 bases between. The CDR3 DNA follows: TGTGCCAGCAGCTTCCCGTGGAATGAGCAGTTCTTC. Residues: CASSFPWNEQFF. Drawing the rest from reference TRBV13 and TRBJ2-1, the complete variable domain is AAGVIQSPRHLIKEKRETATLKCYPIPRHDTVYWYQQGPGQDPQFLISFYEKMQSDKGSIPDRFSAQQFSDYHSELNMSSLELGDSALYFCASSFPWNEQFFGPGTRLTVL.

The V gene is TRBV4-2, the J gene TRBJ2-3; D might be TRBD1 (7 bases). V was pared by 7 bases and J by 3 bases, with 20 bases between. The CDR3 is 16 residues long. Germline V gene lookup returns CDR1 LGHNA and CDR2 YNFKEQ. In DNA form, the CDR3 reads TGTGCCAGCACCCGGCGGGACAGCAGGAGTACAGATACGCAGTATTTT. It translates to CASTRRDSRSTDTQYF.

The genes are TRBV12-3 or TRBV12-4 and TRBJ1-1; D is undetermined. The V gene lost 7 bases and the J gene lost 6 bases, with 12 bases spanning the gap. The CDR3 loop spans 12 amino acids. DNA for the CDR3: TGTGCCAGCACTCCGCTGGTCTCTGAAGCTTTCTTT. Its translation: CASTPLVSEAFF.

The table lists this clonotype with many counts. The chain carries TRBV5-1 and TRBJ2-3; D might be TRBD2 (6 bases). The germline V gene has CDR1 SGHRS and CDR2 YFSETQ. V gave up 2 bases and J gave up 5 bases, with 12 bases separating them. This CDR3 has 14 residues. CDR3 bases: TGCGCCAGCAGCTTTTGGCGGGAAGGAGATACGCAGTATTTT. Amino acids: CASSFWREGDTQYF. Full variable domain (rest looked up from reference TRBV5-1 and TRBJ2-3): KAGVTQTPRYLIKTRGQQVTLSCSPISGHRSVSWYQQTPGQGLQFLFEYFSETQRNKGNFPGRFSGRQFSNSRSEMNVSTLELGDSALYLCASSFWREGDTQYFGPGTRLTVL.

Comment on this clonotype: A much larger clone differs from this one at a single base, so this may be a read error. Since no conserved phenylalanine or tryptophan closes the CDR3, a read error is the likely cause. The J gene is TRBJ1-6, the V gene TRBV7-9, with D tentatively TRBD1 (5 bases). V was clipped by 5 bases and J by 10 bases, with 18 bases between them. Germline-derived CDR1 and CDR2 are SEHNR and FQNEAQ (reference sequence). The CDR3 sequence is 15 residues long. The CDR3, as DNA: TGTGCCAGCAGCCAAAGGGTGCGGGGCGACTCACCCCTCCACTTA. This codes for CASSQRVRGDSPLHL.

The chain employs TRBV9 and TRBJ2-3; D is possibly TRBD1 or TRBD2 (5 bases each). The V and J ends lost 6 bases and 2 bases respectively, with 13 bases between them. Per germline, CDR1 SGDLS and CDR2 YYNGEE. The CDR3 totals 14 residues. CDR3 bases: TGTGCCAGCACCCCCGGGACCTTCACAGATACGCAGTATTTT. Translation: CASTPGTFTDTQYF.

This clonotype was observed a few times. The rearrangement links TRBV29-1 to TRBJ1-4, with TRBD1 identical over 10 bases. With 6 bases clipped from V and 5 bases from J, the junction kept 6 bases outside the gene matches. This CDR3 is 14 amino acids long. Per germline, CDR1 SQVTM and CDR2 ANQGSEA. DNA for the CDR3: TGCAGCGTCCGACCGGGACAGGGGAATGAAAAACTGTTTTTT. This translates into CSVRPGQGNEKLFF. Based on the CDR3 plus reference TRBV29-1 and TRBJ1-4, the full variable domain is SAVISQKPSRDICQRGTSLTIQCQVDSQVTMMFWYRQQPGQSLTLIATANQGSEATYESGFVIDKFPISRPNLTFSTLTVSNMSPEDSSIYLCSVRPGQGNEKLFFGSGTQLSVL.

Remarks on this clonotype: A much larger clone is a single base away; this may be a read error. CDR3 sequence: CASRELSSYEQFF. The CDR3 nucleotides read TGCGCCAGCAGAGAGCTGAGCTCCTACGAGCAGTTCTTC. The rearrangement uses TRBV5-1 and TRBJ2-7; D not resolved. TRBJ2-1 explains the end of the DNA better; the J call may be wrong. CDR3 length: 13 residues. From germline, CDR1 is SGHRS and CDR2 YFSETQ.

This clonotype was recorded a few times. The rearrangement links TRBV12-3 or TRBV12-4 to TRBJ1-2; D is perhaps TRBD1 (5 bases). There are 16 residues in the CDR3. The ends were cut back, 6 bases at V and 1 base at J, with 18 bases in the middle. The CDR3 coding sequence is TGTGCCAGCAGGAAAGCCGGGACGCCAAATAACTATGGCTACACCTTC. Protein: CASRKAGTPNNYGYTF.

The sample holds a few counts of this clonotype. The V call is TRBV19, the J call TRBJ2-1; 11 bases are shared with TRBD2. Germline trimming cut 5 bases from V and 6 bases from J; bases unmatched to any gene: 3. The CDR3 length is 14 residues. Germline V gives CDR1 LNHDA, CDR2 SQIVND (reference sequence). CDR3 protein: CASSQGTSGNEQFF. The CDR3 region has the DNA TGTGCCAGTAGTCAAGGGACTAGCGGCAATGAGCAGTTCTTC.

The sample holds a few counts of this clonotype. J is TRBJ2-2 and V is TRBV19; no clear D gene. The CDR3 runs 14 residues. CDR1 LNHDA and CDR2 SQIVND come from the germline V gene (reference sequence). V was pared by 3 bases and J by 1 base, with 6 bases between. The CDR3 reads CASSIGRNTGELFF. CDR3 in DNA: TGTGCCAGTAGTATTGGCAGGAACACCGGGGAGCTGTTTTTT. The whole variable domain, filled in from reference TRBV19 and TRBJ2-2, reads DGGITQSPKYLFRKEGQNVTLSCEQNLNHDAMYWYRQDPGQGLRLIYYSQIVNDFQKGDIAEGYSVSREKKESFPLTVTSAQKNPTAFYLCASSIGRNTGELFFGEGSRLTVL.

The chain links TRBV13 to TRBJ2-7; possibly TRBD1 or TRBD2 for D (5 bases each). This CDR3 is built from 16 residues. The germline gives CDR1 PRHDT, CDR2 FYEKMQ (reference sequence). V shed 5 bases and J shed 2 bases, with 19 bases lying between them. The CDR3: CASSTNWGTQTYEQYF. The CDR3 bases are TGTGCCAGCAGCACCAATTGGGGGACCCAGACCTACGAGCAGTACTTC.

This clonotype has a handful of counts. The chain couples TRBV5-1 to TRBJ1-1; D unclear. The germline CDR1 and CDR2 sequences are SGHRS and YFSETQ. The ends were cut back, 5 bases at V and 2 bases at J, with 7 bases in the middle. The CDR3 has 12 amino acids. CDR3 residues: CASRQSNTEAFF. CDR3 nucleotides: TGCGCCAGCAGGCAGTCTAACACTGAAGCTTTCTTT. Full variable domain (remainder filled in from reference TRBV5-1 and TRBJ1-1): KAGVTQTPRYLIKTRGQQVTLSCSPISGHRSVSWYQQTPGQGLQFLFEYFSETQRNKGNFPGRFSGRQFSNSRSEMNVSTLELGDSALYLCASRQSNTEAFFGQGTRLTVV.

This clonotype was found many times. V and J are TRBV11-2 and TRBJ1-1; 8 bases match TRBD1. The CDR3 contains 15 residues. Germline CDR1 is SGHAT and CDR2 is FQNNGV. Unmatched junction bases numbered 9, after V lost 5 bases and J lost 4 bases. CDR3 DNA sequence: TGTGCCAGCAGCACAGGACAGGGATGGGGCACTGAAGCTTTCTTT. Amino acids: CASSTGQGWGTEAFF.

This clonotype was observed once. The V gene is TRBV4-1, the J gene TRBJ2-2; 7 bases agree with TRBD2. Looked up from germline, CDR1 is MGHRA and CDR2 is YSYEKL. The CDR3 has 18 residues. With 1 base clipped from V and 0 bases from J, the junction kept 8 bases outside the gene matches. CDR3 bases: TGCGCCAGCAGCCAAGGTATCGTTCGGGAGGCGAACACCGGGGAGCTGTTTTTT. Its translation: CASSQGIVREANTGELFF.

This clonotype was counted many times. The chain carries TRBV7-2 and TRBJ2-1; D is possibly TRBD2 (6 bases). The CDR3 length is 15 residues. From germline, CDR1 is SGHTA and CDR2 FQGNSA. V lost 3 bases, J lost 6 bases, and 15 bases lay in between. In DNA form, the CDR3 reads TGTGCCAGCAGCTTTACTAGCAGCAGATTCAATGAGCAGTTCTTC. Amino acids: CASSFTSSRFNEQFF.

This clonotype showed up many times. This chain links TRBV20-1 with TRBJ2-1, with 10 nucleotides matching TRBD2. CDR3 size: 15 residues. Germline V lookup: CDR1 DFQATT, CDR2 SNEGSKA (reference sequence). V dropped 0 bases and J dropped 4; count of bases not matched to a gene: 3. The CDR3 DNA reads TGCAGTGCTAGAGATCTAGCGGGAGTTTACAATGAGCAGTTCTTC. This encodes CSARDLAGVYNEQFF.

This clonotype was detected many times. The chain links TRBV15 to TRBJ2-3, with D tentatively TRBD2 (5 bases). The CDR3 loop spans 15 amino acids. Trimming removed 0 bases from V and 1 base from J, with 8 bases in between. Germline V CDR1 and CDR2: LNHNV, YYDKDF (reference sequence). The CDR3 protein is CATSRDVEGTDTQYF. CDR3 coding DNA: TGTGCCACCAGCAGAGATGTGGAGGGCACAGATACGCAGTATTTT.

This clonotype has a handful of counts. The chain couples TRBV6-1 to TRBJ2-7; D is possibly TRBD2 (6 bases). The CDR3 consists of 15 residues. In germline, CDR1 is MNHNS, CDR2 SASEGT. V gave up 5 bases and J gave up 5 bases, with 19 bases separating them. The CDR3 reads CASSSSGLLANEQYF. In nucleotides, the CDR3 is TGTGCCAGCAGTTCTTCCGGACTACTCGCTAACGAGCAGTACTTC.

In its sample, this clonotype was seen many times. The rearrangement links TRBV2 to TRBJ2-7; weak D call: TRBD1 (6 bases). In germline, CDR1 is SNHLY, CDR2 FYNNEI. The CDR3 is 14 residues long. V lost 7 bases, J lost 4 bases, and 17 bases lay in between. CDR3 in amino acids: CASIGKGTNYEQYF. CDR3 sequence (DNA): TGTGCCAGCATTGGGAAAGGGACAAATTACGAGCAGTACTTC.

This clonotype appeared many times. The CDR3, as DNA: TGTGCCAGCAGTGAAAGGGGGGACAGAAAACAAGAGACCCAGTACTTC. As protein: CASSERGDRKQETQYF. This chain connects TRBV2 to TRBJ2-5; possibly TRBD1 for D (7 bases). Germline loops: CDR1 SNHLY, CDR2 FYNNEI. V was trimmed by 2 bases and J by 2 bases, leaving 15 bases between them. This CDR3 contains 16 residues.

This clonotype was counted between two and nine times. The V and J genes are TRBV25-1 and TRBJ2-2, with 10 bases that match TRBD2. This CDR3 comprises 17 residues. The V gene's germline CDR1 is MGHDK and CDR2 SYGVNS. The junction had 12 bases not matched to a gene; V was cut back by 4 bases and J by 7 bases. The DNA of the CDR3 is TGTGCCAGCAGTGGTCCAGCTAGCGGGAGTGATCACGGGGAGCTGTTTTTT. Its protein is CASSGPASGSDHGELFF.